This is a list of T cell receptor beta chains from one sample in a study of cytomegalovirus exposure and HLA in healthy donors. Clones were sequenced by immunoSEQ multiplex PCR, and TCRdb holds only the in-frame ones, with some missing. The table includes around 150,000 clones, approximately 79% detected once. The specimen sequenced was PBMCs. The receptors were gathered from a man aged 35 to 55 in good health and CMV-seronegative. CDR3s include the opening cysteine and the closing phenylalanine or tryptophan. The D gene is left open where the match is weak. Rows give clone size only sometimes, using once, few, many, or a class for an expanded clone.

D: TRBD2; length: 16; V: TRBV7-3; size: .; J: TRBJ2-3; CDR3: CASSRSSGGGTDTQYF; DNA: TGTGCCAGCAGTCGGTCTAGCGGGGGGGGCACAGATACGCAGTATTTT
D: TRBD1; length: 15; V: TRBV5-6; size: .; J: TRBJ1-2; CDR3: CASTAVGQGEYGYTF; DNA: TGTGCCAGCACCGCAGTTGGACAGGGAGAATATGGCTACACCTTC
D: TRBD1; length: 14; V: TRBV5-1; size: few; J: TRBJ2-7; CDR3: CASSLGTGNYEQYF; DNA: TGCGCCAGCAGCTTGGGGACAGGAAACTACGAGCAGTACTTC
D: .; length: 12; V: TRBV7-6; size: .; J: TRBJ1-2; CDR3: CASSLQGKGYTF; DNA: TGTGCCAGCAGCCTTCAGGGGAAGGGCTACACCTTC
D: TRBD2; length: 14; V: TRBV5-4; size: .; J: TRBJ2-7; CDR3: CASSLDGGAYEQYF; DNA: TGTGCCAGCAGCTTGGACGGGGGGGCCTACGAGCAGTACTTC
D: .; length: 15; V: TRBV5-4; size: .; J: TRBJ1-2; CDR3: CASSLRQEFNYGYTF; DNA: TGTGCCAGCAGCTTGCGACAGGAGTTTAACTATGGCTACACCTTC
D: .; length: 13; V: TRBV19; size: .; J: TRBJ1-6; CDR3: CASSDDRNSPLHF; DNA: TGTGCCAGTAGCGACGACAGGAATTCACCCCTCCACTTT
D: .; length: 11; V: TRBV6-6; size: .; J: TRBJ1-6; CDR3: CASSLNSPLHF; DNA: TGTGCCAGCAGCCTAAATTCACCCCTCCACTTT
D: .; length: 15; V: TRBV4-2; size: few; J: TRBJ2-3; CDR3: CASSQDGGAPDTQYF; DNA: TGTGCCAGCAGCCAAGATGGGGGGGCCCCAGATACGCAGTATTTT
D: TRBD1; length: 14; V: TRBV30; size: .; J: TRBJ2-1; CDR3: CAWSLGTGDNEQFF; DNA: TGTGCCTGGAGTCTGGGGACAGGGGACAATGAGCAGTTCTTC
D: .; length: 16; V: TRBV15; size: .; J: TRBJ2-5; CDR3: CATSRGARTVRETQYF; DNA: TGTGCCACCAGCAGAGGCGCCCGGACAGTCAGGGAGACCCAGTACTTC
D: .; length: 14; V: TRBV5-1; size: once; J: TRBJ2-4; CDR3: CASSLDSLRDIQYF; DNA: TGCGCCAGCAGCTTGGACAGCCTGAGGGACATTCAGTACTTC
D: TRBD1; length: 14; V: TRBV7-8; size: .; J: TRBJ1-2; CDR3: CASSGTGYNYGYTF; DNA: TGTGCCAGCAGCGGGACAGGGTACAACTATGGCTACACCTTC
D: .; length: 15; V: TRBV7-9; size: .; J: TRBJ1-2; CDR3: CASRPGSSDNYGYTF; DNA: TGTGCCAGCAGGCCTGGATCTAGCGATAACTATGGCTACACCTTC
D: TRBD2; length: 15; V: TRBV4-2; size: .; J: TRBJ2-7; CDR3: CASSRTSGGSIEQYF; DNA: TGTGCCAGCAGTCGTACTAGCGGGGGTTCTATCGAGCAGTACTTC
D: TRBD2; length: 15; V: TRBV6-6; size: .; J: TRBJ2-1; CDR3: CASSTPRGGDNEQFF; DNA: TGTGCCAGCAGTACCCCTCGCGGGGGGGACAATGAGCAGTTCTTC
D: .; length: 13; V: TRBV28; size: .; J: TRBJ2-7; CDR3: CASRNLQFSEQYF; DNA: TGTGCCAGCAGAAACCTACAGTTCTCAGAGCAGTACTTC
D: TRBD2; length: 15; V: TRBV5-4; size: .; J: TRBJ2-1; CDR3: CASSTSGGKYNEQFF; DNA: TGTGCCAGCAGCACTAGCGGGGGAAAATACAATGAGCAGTTCTTC
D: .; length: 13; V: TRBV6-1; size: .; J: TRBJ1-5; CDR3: CASKQDHNQPQHF; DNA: TGTGCCAGCAAACAGGACCACAATCAGCCCCAGCATTTT
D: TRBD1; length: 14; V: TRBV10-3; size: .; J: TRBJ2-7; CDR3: CAISVGQGAYEQYF; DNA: TGTGCCATCAGTGTAGGACAGGGGGCCTACGAGCAGTACTTC
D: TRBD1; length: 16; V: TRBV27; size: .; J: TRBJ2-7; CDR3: CASSSLGQGYTYEQYF; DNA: TGTGCCAGCAGTTCTTTGGGACAGGGGTACACCTACGAGCAGTACTTC
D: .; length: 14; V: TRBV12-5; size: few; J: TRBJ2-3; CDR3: CASGLGLEGDTQYF; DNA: TGTGCTAGTGGTTTAGGCCTTGAGGGAGATACGCAGTATTTT
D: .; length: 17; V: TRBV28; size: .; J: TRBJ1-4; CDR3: CASSSSGGRSANEKLFF; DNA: TGTGCCAGCAGTTCCTCCGGGGGAAGGAGTGCAAATGAAAAACTGTTTTTT
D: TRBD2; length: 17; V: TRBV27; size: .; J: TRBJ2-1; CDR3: CASRPDIGGGVYNEQFF; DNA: TGTGCCAGCAGGCCCGATATTGGGGGGGGAGTGTACAATGAGCAGTTCTTC
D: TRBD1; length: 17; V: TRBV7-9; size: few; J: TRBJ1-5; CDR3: CASSLVGLTGGVQPQHF; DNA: TGTGCCAGCAGCTTAGTAGGTTTGACAGGGGGCGTCCAGCCCCAGCATTTT
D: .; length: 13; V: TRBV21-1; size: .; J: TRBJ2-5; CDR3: CANRLAEQETQYF; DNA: TGTGCCAACCGTCTAGCGGAGCAAGAGACCCAGTACTTC